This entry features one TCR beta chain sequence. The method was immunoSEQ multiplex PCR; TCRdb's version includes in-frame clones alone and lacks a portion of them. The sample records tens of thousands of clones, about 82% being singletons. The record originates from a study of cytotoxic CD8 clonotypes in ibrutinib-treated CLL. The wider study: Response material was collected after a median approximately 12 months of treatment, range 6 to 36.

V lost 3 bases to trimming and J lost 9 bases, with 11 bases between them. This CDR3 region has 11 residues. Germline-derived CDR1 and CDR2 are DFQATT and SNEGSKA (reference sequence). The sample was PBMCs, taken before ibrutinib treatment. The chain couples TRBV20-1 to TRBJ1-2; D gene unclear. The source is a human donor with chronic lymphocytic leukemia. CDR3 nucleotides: TGCAGTGCTAGTAGGGTTTCGAGCTACACCTTC. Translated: CSASRVSSYTF.